This T cell receptor beta chain was identified during a study of blood T cells in healthy people across ages. Study-wide points: Significant beta diversity loss was already apparent by age roughly 43, declining roughly linearly. Diversity figures derived from one million T cells were judged to underestimate the true value.

For the second PCR, which ran for 7 to 11 cycles, a sample-barcoded 5' primer and a J-beta primer mix were used. Carrying 12 random nucleotides, a template-switch adaptor labeled each individual cDNA molecule. The yield of each sample was at least 3 million CDR3-containing paired-end reads. TCRdb ran MiXCR on the 5' RACE reads and lists one entry per CDR3 protein. In the table there are roughly 1.5 million distinct CDR3 sequences, 35% to 45% of which are singletons. In germline, CDR1 is DFQATT, CDR2 SNEGSKA (reference sequence). With 6 bases removed from V and 6 bases from J, the gap between germline ends came to 18 bases. This CDR3 is 13 amino acids long. This clonotype was recorded a few times. Its specificity is unknown.

The chain recombines TRBV20-1 with TRBJ2-7; D is possibly TRBD2 (5 bases). The source material was blood. The receptor comes from a woman between 18 and 29 years old in good health. The CDR3 DNA follows: TGCAGTGCCCCTTGGACGGGGAGTCGCGAGCAGTACTTC. Its translation: CSAPWTGSREQYF.